The next 4 T cell receptor beta chains were all read from a single sample in a study of T-cell reconstitution after alpha-beta-depleted transplantation in children. The TCRbeta library incorporated unique molecular identifiers. TCRdb recomputed calls from the PCR reads with MiXCR, one row per CDR3 protein. Among approximately 130,000 distinct CDR3 sequences listed, about 9.9% were seen once. This material consisted of PBMCs, mostly from graft donor cells, taken 180 days after TCRalphabeta/CD19-depleted stem cell transplant. These receptors all stem from a girl less than two years old who had a stem cell transplant for combined immunodeficiency, so the T cells may come from the graft donor.

This clonotype was seen more than once but under ten times. The chain combines TRBV14 with TRBJ2-1; either TRBD1 or TRBD2 may supply D (5 bases each). In germline, CDR1 is SGHDN, CDR2 FVKESK. V was clipped by 0 bases and J by 7 bases, with 16 bases between them. The CDR3 length is 16 residues. The DNA of the CDR3 is TGTGCCAGCAGCCAAGATCTGTCCGGGGCGTTAAATGAGCAGTTCTTC. It translates to CASSQDLSGALNEQFF.

V gene TRBV18 combines with J gene TRBJ2-7, with TRBD1 matching over 7 bases. CDR1 is KGHSH, CDR2 LQKENI, per germline. Trimming cost V 2 bases and J 3 bases; bases outside gene matches: 4. This CDR3 has 14 amino acids. CDR3 sequence reads: CASSPGAGGYEQYF. CDR3 in DNA: TGTGCCAGCTCACCAGGGGCAGGGGGCTACGAGCAGTACTTC.

This clonotype came up a few times. The chain combines TRBV20-1 with TRBJ2-2; 9 bases match TRBD2. Germline V gene data show CDR1 as DFQATT and CDR2 as SNEGSKA (reference sequence). The CDR3 is 14 amino acids. V lost 5 bases, J lost 4 bases, and 5 bases stayed unmatched. The CDR3 spells CSAGSGRRTGELFF. The CDR3 DNA reads TGCAGTGCTGGTAGCGGGAGACGCACCGGGGAGCTGTTTTTT.

The chain links TRBV10-3 to TRBJ2-5, with a possible D match to TRBD1 (6 bases). The germline V and J ends were trimmed by 2 bases and 5 bases, with 9 bases remaining between them. The CDR3 spans 13 residues. The germline CDR1 and CDR2 sequences are ENHRY and SYGVKD. CDR3 DNA: TGTGCCATCAGTGAGACAGGGATGGAGACCCAGTACTTC. Amino acid sequence: CAISETGMETQYF.